The T cell receptor (beta chain) under discussion was sequenced for a study of control samples from healthy donors and cancer patients. Repertoires were generated with immunoSEQ multiplex PCR, while TCRdb's copy carries only in-frame clones and drops some. The sample has roughly 370,000 clones; 80% to 95% are singletons. Trimming removed 3 bases at V and 6 bases at J, with 15 bases between. CDR3 length equals 14 residues. Germline loops: CDR1 MDHEN, CDR2 SYDVKM. Sequencing input: PBMCs. This receptor was identified in a man between 40 and 49 years old with head and neck cancer. The chain combines TRBV28 with TRBJ2-7; D gene uncertain. The DNA for the CDR3 is TGTGCCAGCAGTTTGCCTCCGGCCCCCGCCGAGCAGTACTTC. The encoded protein is CASSLPPAPAEQYF.